This TCR beta chain was captured in a study of PD-1 blockade in classical Hodgkin lymphoma. Notes on this clone: The junction departs from the called germline gene at one end, perhaps through a read error.

CDR3 length: 15 amino acids. Germline values: CDR1 SSHAT, CDR2 FNYEAQ (reference sequence). Every single patient, without exception, relapsed after autologous stem cell transplantation, and brentuximab vedotin exposure varied. Assay: immunoSEQ multiplex PCR; the TCRdb copy retains only in-frame clones and omits some. Of 15,000 or so clones in the sample, approximately 77% were seen once. The genes are TRBV7-7 and TRBJ2-5; the D gene is possibly TRBD2 (5 bases). The sequenced sample was peripheral blood mononuclear cells (PBMCs), obtained at baseline. The sequence was obtained from a human donor with classical Hodgkin lymphoma. The chain's CDR3 is CASSRGRGSQETQYF. CDR3 DNA: TGTGCTAGCAGCCGCGGGCGAGGGTCTCAAGAGACCCAGTACTTC.